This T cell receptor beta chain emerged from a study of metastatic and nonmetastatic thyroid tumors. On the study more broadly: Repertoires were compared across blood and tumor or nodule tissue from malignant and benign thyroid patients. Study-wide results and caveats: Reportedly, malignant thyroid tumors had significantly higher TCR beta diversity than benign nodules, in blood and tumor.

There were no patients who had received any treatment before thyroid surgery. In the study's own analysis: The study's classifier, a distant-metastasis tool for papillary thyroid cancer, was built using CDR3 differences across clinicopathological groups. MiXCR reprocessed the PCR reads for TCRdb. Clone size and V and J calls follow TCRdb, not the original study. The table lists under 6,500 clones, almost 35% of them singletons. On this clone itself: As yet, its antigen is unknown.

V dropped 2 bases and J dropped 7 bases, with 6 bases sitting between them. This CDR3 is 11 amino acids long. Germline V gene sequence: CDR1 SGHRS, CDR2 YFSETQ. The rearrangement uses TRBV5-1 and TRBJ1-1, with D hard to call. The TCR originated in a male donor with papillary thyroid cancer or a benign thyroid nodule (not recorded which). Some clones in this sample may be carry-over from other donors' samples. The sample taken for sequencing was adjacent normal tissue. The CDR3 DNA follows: TGCGCCAGCAGCTTCTCTGGTGAAGCTTTCTTT. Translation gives CASSFSGEAFF.